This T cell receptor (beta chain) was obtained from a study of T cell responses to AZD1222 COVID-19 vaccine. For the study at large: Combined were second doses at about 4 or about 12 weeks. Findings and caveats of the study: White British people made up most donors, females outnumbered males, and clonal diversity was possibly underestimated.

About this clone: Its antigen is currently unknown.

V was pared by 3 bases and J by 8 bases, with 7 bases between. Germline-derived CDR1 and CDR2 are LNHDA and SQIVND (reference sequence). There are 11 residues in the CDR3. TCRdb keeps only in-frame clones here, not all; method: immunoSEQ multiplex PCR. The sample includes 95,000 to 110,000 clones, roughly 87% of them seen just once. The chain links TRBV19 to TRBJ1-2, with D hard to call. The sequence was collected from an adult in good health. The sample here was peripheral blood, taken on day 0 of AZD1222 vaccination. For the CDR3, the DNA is TGTGCCAGTAGTATCCGTGGCGGCTACACCTTC. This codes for CASSIRGGYTF.